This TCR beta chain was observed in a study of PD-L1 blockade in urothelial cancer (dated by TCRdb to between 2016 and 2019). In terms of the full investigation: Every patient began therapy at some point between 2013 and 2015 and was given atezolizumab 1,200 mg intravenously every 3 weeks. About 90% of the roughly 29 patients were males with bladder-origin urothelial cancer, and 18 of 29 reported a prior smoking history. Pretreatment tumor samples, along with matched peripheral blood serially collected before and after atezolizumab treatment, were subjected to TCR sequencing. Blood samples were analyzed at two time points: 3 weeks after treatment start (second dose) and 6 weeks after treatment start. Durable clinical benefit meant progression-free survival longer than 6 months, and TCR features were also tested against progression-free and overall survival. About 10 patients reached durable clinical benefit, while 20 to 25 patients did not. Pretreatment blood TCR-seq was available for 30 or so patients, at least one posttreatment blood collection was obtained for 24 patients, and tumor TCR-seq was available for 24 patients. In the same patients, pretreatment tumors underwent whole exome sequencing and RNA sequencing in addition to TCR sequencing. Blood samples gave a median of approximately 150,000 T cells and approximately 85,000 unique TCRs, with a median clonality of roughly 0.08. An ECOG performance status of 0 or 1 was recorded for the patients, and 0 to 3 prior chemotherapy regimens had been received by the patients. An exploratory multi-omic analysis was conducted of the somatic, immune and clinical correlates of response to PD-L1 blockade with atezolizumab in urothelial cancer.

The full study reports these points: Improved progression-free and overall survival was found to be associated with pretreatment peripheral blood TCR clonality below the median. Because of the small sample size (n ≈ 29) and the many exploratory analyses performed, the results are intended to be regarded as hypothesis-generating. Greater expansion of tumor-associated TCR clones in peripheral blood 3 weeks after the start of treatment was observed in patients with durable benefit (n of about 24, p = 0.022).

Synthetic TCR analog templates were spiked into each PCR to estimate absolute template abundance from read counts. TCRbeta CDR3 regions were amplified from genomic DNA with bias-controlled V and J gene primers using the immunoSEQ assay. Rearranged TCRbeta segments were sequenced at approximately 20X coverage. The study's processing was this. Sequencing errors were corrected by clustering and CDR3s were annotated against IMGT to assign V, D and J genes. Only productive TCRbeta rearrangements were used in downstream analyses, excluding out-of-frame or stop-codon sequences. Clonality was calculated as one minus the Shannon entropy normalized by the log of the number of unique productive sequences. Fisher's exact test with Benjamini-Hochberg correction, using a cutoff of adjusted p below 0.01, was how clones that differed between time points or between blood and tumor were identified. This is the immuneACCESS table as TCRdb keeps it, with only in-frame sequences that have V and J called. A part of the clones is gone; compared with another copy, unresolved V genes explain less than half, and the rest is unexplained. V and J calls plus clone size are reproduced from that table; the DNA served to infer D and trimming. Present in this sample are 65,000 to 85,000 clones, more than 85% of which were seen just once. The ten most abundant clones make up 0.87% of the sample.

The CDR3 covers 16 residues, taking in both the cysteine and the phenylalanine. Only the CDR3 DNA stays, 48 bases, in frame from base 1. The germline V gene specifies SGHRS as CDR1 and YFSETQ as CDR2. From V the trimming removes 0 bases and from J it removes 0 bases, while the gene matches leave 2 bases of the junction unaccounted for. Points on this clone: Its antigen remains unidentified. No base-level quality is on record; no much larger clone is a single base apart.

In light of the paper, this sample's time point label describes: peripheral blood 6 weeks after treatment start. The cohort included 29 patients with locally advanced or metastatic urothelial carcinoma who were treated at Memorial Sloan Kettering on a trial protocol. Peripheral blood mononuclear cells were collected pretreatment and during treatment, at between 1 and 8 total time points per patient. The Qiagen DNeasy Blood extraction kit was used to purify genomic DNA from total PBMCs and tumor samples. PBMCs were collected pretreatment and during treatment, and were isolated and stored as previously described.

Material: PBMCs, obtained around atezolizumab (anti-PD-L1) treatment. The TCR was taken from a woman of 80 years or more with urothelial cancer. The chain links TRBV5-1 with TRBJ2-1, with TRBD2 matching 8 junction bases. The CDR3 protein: CASSLGGGSSYNEQFF. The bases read TGCGCCAGCAGCTTGGGCGGGGGGAGCTCCTACAATGAGCAGTTCTTC.